The 8 T cell receptor beta chains presented below share a single source sample, sequenced in a study of shared clonotypes between healthy human individuals. The repertoire was sequenced with immunoSEQ multiplex PCR; TCRdb's copy has only in-frame clones and lacks some. The sample carries over a million clones, about 80% recorded once. Material: memory CD4+ T cells from PBMCs. Subset described: CD45RA-negative fraction. The source of these receptors is a young man in good health. Some clones in this sample may be carry-over from other donors' samples.

This clone appeared a few times. The chain couples TRBV10-1 to TRBJ2-1; D ambiguous. This CDR3 is built from 11 residues. Germline values: CDR1 WNHNN, CDR2 SYGVQD (reference sequence). The V end was cut by 11 bases, the J end by 10 bases, with 15 bases between. This chain's CDR3 is CAALNIPEQFF. CDR3 nucleotide sequence: TGCGCCGCCCTGAACATCCCCGAGCAGTTCTTC.

The rearrangement links TRBV18 to TRBJ1-1, with a tentative D call TRBD1 (5 bases). Trimming removed 0 bases at V and 4 bases at J, with 12 bases between. The length of the CDR3 is 15 residues. The germline V gene encodes CDR1 KGHSH and CDR2 LQKENI. CDR3 region: CASSPPGREGTEAFF. The CDR3 region has the DNA TGTGCCAGCTCACCACCCGGCAGGGAGGGCACTGAAGCTTTCTTT.

V gene TRBV7-2 combines with J gene TRBJ1-4, with D unresolved. The CDR3 is 14 residues long. The germline gives CDR1 SGHTA, CDR2 FQGNSA. Trimming cost V 5 bases and J 1 base, with 8 bases left between them. This CDR3 reads CASSRSLTNEKLFF. The CDR3 DNA reads as TGTGCCAGCAGCCGCTCCTTAACTAATGAAAAACTGTTTTTT.

About this clone: The sample contains more than one DNA sequence encoding this CDR3. The V gene is TRBV7-9, the J gene TRBJ2-1; 9 positions match TRBD1. Germline V gene lookup returns CDR1 SEHNR and CDR2 FQNEAQ (reference sequence). The CDR3 is 12 residues long. The V gene end was trimmed by 5 bases and the J gene end by 9 bases; junction bases not matched to a gene: 2. The CDR3 protein is CASSVTGGEQFF. The DNA for the CDR3 is TGTGCCAGCAGCGTGACAGGGGGTGAGCAGTTCTTC.

V gene TRBV7-9 combines with J gene TRBJ2-1; TRBD2 matches 11 bases. V lost 3 bases to trimming and J lost 7 bases; unmatched junction nucleotides: 14. The germline gives CDR1 SEHNR, CDR2 FQNEAQ (reference sequence). The CDR3 covers 18 residues. DNA of the CDR3: TGTGCCAGCAGCTTTTGGGTAGCGGGAGGGCCTAAGATAAATGAGCAGTTCTTC. As protein: CASSFWVAGGPKINEQFF.

The chain couples TRBV29-1 to TRBJ1-2; 8 bases fit TRBD1. Germline V gene sequence: CDR1 SQVTM, CDR2 ANQGSEA. CDR3 length: 15 residues. The V and J ends lost 0 bases and 9 bases, in that order; junction bases with no gene match: 12. Here the CDR3 reads CSVEDFGQGGTRYTF. CDR3 in DNA: TGCAGCGTTGAAGATTTTGGACAGGGTGGGACCCGCTACACCTTC.

With respect to this clone: The missing conserved phenylalanine or tryptophan at the end of this CDR3 makes a read error likely. V usage is TRBV10-2 and J usage is TRBJ1-4; possible D gene TRBD1, 5 bases. Germline loops: CDR1 WSHSY, CDR2 SAAADI. V lost 0 bases to trimming and J lost 9 bases, with 17 bases between them. This CDR3 region has 16 residues. The chain's CDR3 is CASSESRRGREQKLFS. As DNA, the CDR3 is TGCGCCAGCAGTGAGTCTCGAAGGGGCAGGGAGCAAAAACTGTTTTCT.

This chain joins TRBV6-5 and TRBJ2-1, with D tentatively TRBD1 (6 bases). V shed 6 bases and J shed 0 bases, with 12 bases lying between them. CDR1 and CDR2 from the germline V gene are MNHEY and SVGAGI. This CDR3 contains 15 residues. CDR3 sequence: CASSPGASSYNEQFF. CDR3 coding DNA: TGTGCCAGCAGCCCAGGGGCCAGCTCCTACAATGAGCAGTTCTTC.